This entry features one TCR beta chain sequence. The antigen remains undetermined. This sample stems from a study of cytomegalovirus exposure and HLA in healthy donors. Overall study findings and caveats: CMV serostatus was the sole immune exposure data available.

The PCR contained 60 Vbeta and 13 Jbeta primers. The protocol was immunoSEQ multiplex PCR, while the TCRdb copy is restricted to in-frame clones and leaves out a portion. The sample yields 80,000 to 95,000 clones, around 60% seen once. Trimming cost V 1 base and J 5 bases, with 14 bases left between them. The CDR3 length is 16 residues. The germline V gene has CDR1 KGHSH and CDR2 LQKENI. The chain employs TRBV18 and TRBJ1-4; maybe TRBD1 (6 bases). The sample consisted of PBMCs. This clonotype was sampled from a human donor in good health. Here the CDR3 reads CASSPHSGALNEKLFF. Here the CDR3 DNA reads TGTGCCAGCTCACCACATTCAGGGGCTCTCAATGAAAAACTGTTTTTT.